A selection of T cell receptor beta chains follows, all from one sample in a study of shared clonotypes between healthy human individuals. Sequencing used immunoSEQ multiplex PCR; TCRdb keeps in-frame clones, though not all of them. The top ten clones hold over 1.5% of a sample with roughly 2.1 million clones, around 93% of them seen once. Sequencing was carried out using naive CD8+ T cells from PBMCs. These receptors all stem from a man between 18 and 35 years old in good health. Some clones in this sample may be carry-over from other donors' samples. Both conserved end residues are part of each CDR3. A D gene is named only where the DNA matches it firmly. Some rows mark clone size as missing; the rest say once, few, many or name a class of expanded clone.

TRBJ2-3,TRBV9,-,-,CASSVAPRTDLTDTQYF,TGTGCCAGCAGCGTAGCTCCGAGGACAGATCTCACAGATACGCAGTATTTT
TRBJ2-3,TRBV4-3,TRBD1,-,CASSHLAWAGTEYSTDTQYF,TGCGCCAGCAGCCACCTCGCGTGGGCCGGGACAGAATACTCCACAGATACGCAGTATTTT
TRBJ2-2,TRBV29-1,-,-,CSVQSPIGHRGENTGELFF,TGCAGCGTCCAATCCCCTATAGGACACCGCGGGGAGAACACCGGGGAGCTGTTTTTT
TRBJ2-2,TRBV28,-,-,CASSFLFKVAGELFF,TGTGCCAGCAGTTTTTTATTTAAAGTAGCCGGGGAGCTGTTTTTT
TRBJ2-7,TRBV9,TRBD2,-,CASSVGSGEGTEQYF,TGTGCCAGCAGCGTCGGCAGCGGGGAGGGTACCGAGCAGTACTTC
TRBJ2-7,TRBV9,-,-,CASSVAQGGYEQYF,TGTGCCAGCAGCGTAGCTCAGGGTGGGTACGAGCAGTACTTC
TRBJ1-2,TRBV7-9,-,-,CASSPLEGSQDGYTF,TGTGCCAGCAGCCCACTTGAGGGGTCACAGGATGGCTACACCTTC
TRBJ1-2,TRBV2,-,-,CASSPLVGDGYTF,TGTGCCAGCAGTCCTTTGGTGGGAGATGGCTACACCTTC
TRBJ2-2,TRBV7-9,TRBD1,once,CASSATGGRAGELFF,TGTGCCAGCAGCGCAACAGGGGGCCGCGCCGGGGAGCTGTTTTTT
TRBJ2-1,TRBV30,-,-,CASGAPGTYNEQFF,TGTGCCTCAGGAGCTCCCGGCACGTACAATGAGCAGTTCTTC
TRBJ1-4,TRBV6-5,-,-,CASSYDGRGNEKLFF,TGTGCCAGCAGTTACGACGGGAGGGGGAATGAAAAACTGTTTTTT
TRBJ2-1,TRBV9,TRBD2,-,CASSVAPAGEGWTYNEQFF,TGTGCCAGCAGCGTAGCTCCCGCGGGAGAGGGATGGACGTACAATGAGCAGTTCTTC
TRBJ2-1,TRBV30,-,-,CAWSRGVEQFF,TGTGCCTGGTCCCGAGGTGTTGAGCAGTTCTTC
TRBJ2-2,TRBV27,-,-,CASSSLPVGELFF,TGTGCCAGCAGTTCCCTTCCCGTTGGGGAGCTGTTTTTT
TRBJ2-3,TRBV6-1,-,-,CASSEAWPRRTDTQYF,TGTGCCAGCAGTGAAGCATGGCCTAGGAGAACAGATACGCAGTATTTT
TRBJ2-5,TRBV4-1,-,-,CASSQSRLGEETQYF,TGCGCCAGCAGCCAATCAAGGCTCGGGGAGGAGACCCAGTACTTC
TRBJ2-1,TRBV4-2,-,-,CASSQVLGGEDSYNEQFF,TGTGCCAGCAGCCAAGTGCTTGGCGGAGAAGACTCCTACAATGAGCAGTTCTTC
TRBJ1-1,TRBV5-1,-,-,CASSLYDWVKEKNTEAFF,TGCGCCAGCAGCCTGTATGACTGGGTTAAGGAAAAGAACACTGAAGCTTTCTTT
TRBJ1-1,TRBV7-2,TRBD1,-,CASSTYGQGVGNTEAFF,TGTGCCAGCAGCACCTACGGACAGGGTGTGGGGAACACTGAAGCTTTCTTT
TRBJ2-3,TRBV15,TRBD2,-,CATSRRSGGYTDTQYF,TGTGCCACCAGCAGGCGATCGGGGGGTTACACAGATACGCAGTATTTT
TRBJ2-1,TRBV6-6,TRBD2,-,CASSSGTSGRNSEQFF,TGTGCCAGCAGTTCCGGGACTAGCGGGAGGAACTCTGAGCAGTTCTTC
TRBJ2-4,TRBV19,-,-,CASSMGRINIQYF,TGTGCCAGTAGTATGGGCAGAATCAACATTCAGTACTTC
TRBJ2-5,TRBV2,TRBD1,-,CASSLRTGGQETQYF,TGTGCCAGCAGCCTCCGGACAGGGGGCCAAGAGACCCAGTACTTC
TRBJ2-3,TRBV27,TRBD1,-,CASSPQGPGDTQYF,TGTGCCAGCAGTCCACAGGGGCCCGGAGATACGCAGTATTTT
TRBJ2-2,TRBV10-2,-,-,CATDVGTGELFF,TGCGCCACCGACGTAGGGACCGGGGAGCTGTTTTTT
TRBJ2-1,TRBV7-8,-,-,CASSSIRAEDEQFF,TGTGCCAGCAGCTCCATTAGGGCCGAGGATGAGCAGTTCTTC
TRBJ2-2,TRBV4-1,-,-,CASSQDGHSNTGELFF,TGCGCCAGCAGCCAAGACGGACACTCGAACACCGGGGAGCTGTTTTTT
TRBJ1-3,TRBV2,-,-,CASSEAEAGGNTIYF,TGTGCCAGCAGTGAGGCGGAAGCTGGGGGAAACACCATATATTTT
TRBJ2-3,TRBV30,TRBD1,-,CAWDRGSTDTQYF,TGTGCCTGGGACAGGGGTTCCACAGATACGCAGTATTTT
TRBJ2-7,TRBV4-1,-,-,CASSQITSSYEQYF,TGCGCCAGCAGCCAGATAACTAGTTCCTACGAGCAGTACTTC
TRBJ1-1,TRBV6-5,-,once,CASGLTEAFF,TGTGCCAGCGGCCTGACTGAAGCTTTCTTT
TRBJ1-2,TRBV5-4,TRBD1,-,CAITGGSNYGYTF,TGTGCCATCACAGGGGGCTCTAACTATGGCTACACCTTC
TRBJ1-3,TRBV6-1,-,-,CASSEGVLSGNTIYF,TGTGCCAGCAGTGAGGGAGTCCTCTCTGGAAACACCATATATTTT
TRBJ2-7,TRBV27,-,once,CASSPRASSYEQYF,TGTGCCAGCAGTCCCCGGGCTAGCTCCTACGAGCAGTACTTC
TRBJ2-1,TRBV11-3,-,-,CASSLYLGYEQFF,TGTGCCAGCAGCTTATACCTTGGGTATGAGCAGTTCTTC
TRBJ2-7,TRBV6-6,TRBD1,-,CASSFRYDRGVNEQYF,TGTGCCAGCAGTTTTAGATATGACAGGGGAGTGAACGAGCAGTACTTC
TRBJ1-1,TRBV28,-,once,CASRLRWNTEAFF,TGTGCCAGCAGGCTGCGGTGGAACACTGAAGCTTTCTTT
TRBJ1-2,TRBV28,TRBD1,once,CASSLYGTGGEETYGYTF,TGTGCCAGCAGCCTCTATGGGACAGGGGGCGAAGAGACCTATGGCTACACCTTC
TRBJ1-1,TRBV7-7,-,-,CASSLSVNTEAFF,TGTGCCAGCAGCTTATCAGTGAACACTGAAGCTTTCTTT
TRBJ2-7,TRBV9,TRBD2,-,CASSVAASGYEQYF,TGTGCCAGCAGCGTAGCGGCTAGCGGCTACGAGCAGTACTTC
TRBJ2-7,TRBV6-5,TRBD1,-,CASSPRTGNFYEQYF,TGTGCCAGCAGTCCCCGGACAGGGAATTTCTACGAGCAGTACTTC
TRBJ1-1,TRBV4-1,TRBD1,-,CASSQTSGQGSTEAFF,TGCGCCAGCAGCCAGACCAGCGGACAGGGTAGCACTGAAGCTTTCTTT
TRBJ2-1,TRBV6-6,TRBD2,-,CASSYSAGVEYNEQFF,TGTGCCAGCAGTTACTCGGCGGGAGTGGAGTACAATGAGCAGTTCTTC
TRBJ2-3,TRBV2,-,-,CASSDRRRDTDTQYF,TGTGCCAGCAGTGATAGGCGGCGGGACACAGATACGCAGTATTTT
TRBJ2-5,TRBV5-6,-,-,CASSFQTALETQYF,TGTGCCAGCAGCTTTCAGACAGCGTTAGAGACCCAGTACTTC
TRBJ2-7,TRBV6-5,-,-,CASSSRGGRHPYEQYF,TGTGCCAGCAGTTCCCGAGGGGGTAGGCACCCCTACGAGCAGTACTTC
TRBJ2-5,TRBV13,TRBD2,-,CASSNSGSGEETQYF,TGTGCCAGCAGCAATAGCGGGAGCGGTGAAGAGACCCAGTACTTC
TRBJ2-1,TRBV25-1,-,-,CASSPTDYNEQFF,TGTGCCAGCAGTCCGACAGACTACAATGAGCAGTTCTTC